This T cell receptor beta chain was identified during a study of T cell responses to AZD1222 COVID-19 vaccine. To note about this clone: Its antigen remains unknown.

Method: immunoSEQ multiplex PCR; TCRdb's copy keeps in-frame clones and lacks some. The sample has around 97,000 clones; roughly nine tenths are singletons. CDR3 size: 17 residues. Germline CDR1 is SGHRS and CDR2 is YFSETQ. V was pared by 6 bases and J by 0 bases, with 11 bases of the junction left unmatched. Findings and limits, study-wide: Donors in the cohort were predominantly white British and more often female, and clonal diversity was possibly underestimated. The reported proportion of spike-specific TCRs targeting unmutated variant regions was nearly half. Just 5 to 7 AZD1222 recipients tested seropositive at baseline.

The chain carries TRBV5-1 and TRBJ2-1; the match to TRBD1 covers 8 bases. The input for sequencing was peripheral blood, taken on day 0 of AZD1222 vaccination. This TCR was recovered from an adult in good health. For the CDR3, the DNA is TGCGCCAGCACCCGACGGACAGGGATTATCTCCTACAATGAGCAGTTCTTC. Translating gives CASTRRTGIISYNEQFF.